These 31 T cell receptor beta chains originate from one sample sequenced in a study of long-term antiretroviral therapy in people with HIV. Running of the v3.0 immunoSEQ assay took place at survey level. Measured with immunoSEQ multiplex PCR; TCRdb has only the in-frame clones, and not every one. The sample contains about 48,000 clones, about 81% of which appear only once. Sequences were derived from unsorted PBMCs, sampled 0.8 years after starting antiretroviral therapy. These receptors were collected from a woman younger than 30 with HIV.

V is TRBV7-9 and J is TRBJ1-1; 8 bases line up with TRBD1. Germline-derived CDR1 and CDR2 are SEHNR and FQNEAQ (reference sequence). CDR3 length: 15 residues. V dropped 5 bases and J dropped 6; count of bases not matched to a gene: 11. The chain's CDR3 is CASSIPTGVAAEAFF. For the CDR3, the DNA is TGTGCCAGCAGCATCCCGACAGGGGTGGCGGCTGAAGCTTTCTTT.

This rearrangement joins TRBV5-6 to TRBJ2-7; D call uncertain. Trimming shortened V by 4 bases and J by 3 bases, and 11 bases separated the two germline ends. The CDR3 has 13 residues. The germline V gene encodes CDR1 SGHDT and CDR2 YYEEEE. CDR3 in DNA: TGTGCCAGCAGCGAGAGAGTCCTCTACGAGCAGTACTTC. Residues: CASSERVLYEQYF.

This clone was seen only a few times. The CDR3, as DNA: TGTGCCAATGGGGCTAGGTCAGACACTGAAGCTTTCTTT. Protein: CANGARSDTEAFF. The rearrangement uses TRBV10-3 and TRBJ1-1, with D possibly being TRBD1 (5 bases). CDR1 ENHRY and CDR2 SYGVKD come from the germline V gene. The CDR3 spans 13 residues. Deletions cut 10 bases from V and 3 bases from J, with 15 bases between.

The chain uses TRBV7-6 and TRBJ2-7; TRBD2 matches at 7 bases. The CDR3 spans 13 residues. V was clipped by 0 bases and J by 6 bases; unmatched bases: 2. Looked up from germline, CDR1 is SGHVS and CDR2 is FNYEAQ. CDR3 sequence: CASSLAGGVEQYF. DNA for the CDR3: TGTGCCAGCAGCTTAGCGGGGGGGGTCGAGCAGTACTTC.

CDR3 in DNA: TGTGCCAGCAGCACTCGACCAGGGTACCCCTACGAGCAGTACTTC. Protein product: CASSTRPGYPYEQYF. The chain carries TRBV9 and TRBJ2-7; tentatively, D is TRBD1 (5 bases). CDR1 SGDLS and CDR2 YYNGEE come from the germline V gene. The CDR3 is made up of 15 amino acids. The V and J ends lost 4 bases and 2 bases respectively, with 16 bases between them.

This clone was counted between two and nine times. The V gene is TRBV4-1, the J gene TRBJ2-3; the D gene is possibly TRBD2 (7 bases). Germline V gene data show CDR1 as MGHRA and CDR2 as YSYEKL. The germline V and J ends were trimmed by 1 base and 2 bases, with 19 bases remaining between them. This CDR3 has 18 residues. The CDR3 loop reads CASSQGGQTSDDTDTQYF. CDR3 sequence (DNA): TGCGCCAGCAGCCAAGGGGGGCAAACTAGCGACGACACAGATACGCAGTATTTT.

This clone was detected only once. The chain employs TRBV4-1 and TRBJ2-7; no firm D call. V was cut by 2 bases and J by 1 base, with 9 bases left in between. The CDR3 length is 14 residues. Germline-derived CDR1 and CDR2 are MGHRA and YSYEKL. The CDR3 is CASSQWVASYEQYF. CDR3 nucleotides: TGCGCCAGCAGCCAATGGGTCGCGTCCTACGAGCAGTACTTC.

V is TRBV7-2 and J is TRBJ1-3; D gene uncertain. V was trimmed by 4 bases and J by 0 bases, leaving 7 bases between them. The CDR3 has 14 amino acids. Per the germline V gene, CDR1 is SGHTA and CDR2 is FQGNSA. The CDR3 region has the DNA TGTGCCAGCAGCTCCGGGTACTCTGGAAACACCATATATTTT. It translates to CASSSGYSGNTIYF.

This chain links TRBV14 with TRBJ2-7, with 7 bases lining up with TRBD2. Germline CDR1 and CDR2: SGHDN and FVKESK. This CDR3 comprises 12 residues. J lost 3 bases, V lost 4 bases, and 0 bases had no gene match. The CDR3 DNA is TGTGCCAGCAGCCGGGGGGGCTACGAGCAGTACTTC. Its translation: CASSRGGYEQYF.

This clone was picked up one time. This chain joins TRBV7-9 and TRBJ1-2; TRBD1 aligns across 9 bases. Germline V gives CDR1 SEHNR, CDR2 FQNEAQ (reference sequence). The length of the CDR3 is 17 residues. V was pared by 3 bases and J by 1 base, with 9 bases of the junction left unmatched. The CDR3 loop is CASSFPGTGMLNYGYTF. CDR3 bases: TGTGCCAGCAGCTTCCCCGGGACAGGGATGCTTAACTATGGCTACACCTTC.

The CDR3 reads CASSFMAGTLAGYTF. The CDR3 nucleotides read TGTGCCAGCAGTTTTATGGCAGGCACGCTTGCTGGCTACACCTTC. This sequence joins TRBV28 and TRBJ1-2; D call uncertain. This CDR3 is built from 15 residues. Germline V gene lookup returns CDR1 MDHEN and CDR2 SYDVKM. V was clipped by 3 bases and J by 7 bases, with 18 bases between them.

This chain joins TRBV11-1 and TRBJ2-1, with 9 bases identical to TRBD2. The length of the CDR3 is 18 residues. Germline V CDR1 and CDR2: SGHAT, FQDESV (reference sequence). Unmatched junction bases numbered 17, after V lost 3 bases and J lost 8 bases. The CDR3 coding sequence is TGTGCCAGCAGCTTTGGGATACCTAGCGGGATGATGAGGGATGAGCAGTTCTTC. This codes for CASSFGIPSGMMRDEQFF.

This chain's CDR3 is CASSQDPGKGEKLFF. The CDR3 nucleotides are TGCGCCAGCAGCCAAGATCCGGGGAAAGGTGAAAAACTGTTTTTT. The chain is built from TRBV4-3 and TRBJ1-4; no clear D. Germline V gene sequence: CDR1 LGHNA, CDR2 YSLEER. Deletions cut 0 bases from V and 7 bases from J, with 12 bases between. The CDR3 runs 15 residues.

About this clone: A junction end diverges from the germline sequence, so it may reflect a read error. As DNA, the CDR3 is TGCGCCAGCAGCTTGGCCCTGTTCGGGACTCCCAGTGACTTC. Protein: CASSLALFGTPSDF. This chain joins TRBV5-1 and TRBJ2-7; a weak D match, TRBD2 (6 bases). CDR3 length: 14 amino acids. In germline, CDR1 is SGHRS, CDR2 YFSETQ.

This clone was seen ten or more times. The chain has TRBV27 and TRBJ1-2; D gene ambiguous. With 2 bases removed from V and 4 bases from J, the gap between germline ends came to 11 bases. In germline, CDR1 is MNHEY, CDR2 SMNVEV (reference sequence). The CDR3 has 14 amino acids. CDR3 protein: CASSLSTEVYGYTF. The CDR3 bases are TGTGCCAGCAGTTTAAGTACAGAGGTCTATGGCTACACCTTC.

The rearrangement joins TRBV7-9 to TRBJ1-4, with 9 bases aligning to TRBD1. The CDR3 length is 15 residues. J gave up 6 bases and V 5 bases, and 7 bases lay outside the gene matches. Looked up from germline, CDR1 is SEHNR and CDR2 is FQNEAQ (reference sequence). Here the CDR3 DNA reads TGTGCCAGCAGCCCCCGGACAGGGGCGGATGAAAAACTGTTTTTT. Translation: CASSPRTGADEKLFF.

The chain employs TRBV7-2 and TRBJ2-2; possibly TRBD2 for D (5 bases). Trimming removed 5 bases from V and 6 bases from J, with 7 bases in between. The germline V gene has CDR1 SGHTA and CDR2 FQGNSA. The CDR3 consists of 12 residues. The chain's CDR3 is CASSPGAGELFF. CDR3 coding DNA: TGTGCCAGCAGCCCCGGGGCCGGGGAGCTGTTTTTT.

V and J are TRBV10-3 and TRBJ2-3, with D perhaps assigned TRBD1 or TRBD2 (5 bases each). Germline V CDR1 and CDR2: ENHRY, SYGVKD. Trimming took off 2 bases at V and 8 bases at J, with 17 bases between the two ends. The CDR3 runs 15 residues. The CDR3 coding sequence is TGTGCCATCAGTGAGACAGGCGGGCAAGAGGGTACGCAGTATTTT. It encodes CAISETGGQEGTQYF.

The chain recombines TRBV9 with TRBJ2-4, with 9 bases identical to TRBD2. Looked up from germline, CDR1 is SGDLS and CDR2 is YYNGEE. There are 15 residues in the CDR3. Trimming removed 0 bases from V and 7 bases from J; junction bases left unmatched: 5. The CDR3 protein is CASSVAGAGGNIQYF. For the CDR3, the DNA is TGTGCCAGCAGCGTAGCAGGGGCGGGGGGGAACATTCAGTACTTC. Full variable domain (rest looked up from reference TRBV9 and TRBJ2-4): DSGVTQTPKHLITATGQRVTLRCSPRSGDLSVYWYQQSLDQGLQFLIQYYNGEERAKGNILERFSAQQFPDLHSELNLSSLELGDSALYFCASSVAGAGGNIQYFGAGTRLSVL.

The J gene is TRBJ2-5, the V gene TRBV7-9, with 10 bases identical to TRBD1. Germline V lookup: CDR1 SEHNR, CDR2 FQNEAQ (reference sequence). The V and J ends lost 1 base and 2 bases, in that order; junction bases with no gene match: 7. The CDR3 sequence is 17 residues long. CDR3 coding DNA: TGTGCCAGCAGCTTAGTAGGGGGGACAGGGGTACAAGAGACCCAGTACTTC. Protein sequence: CASSLVGGTGVQETQYF.

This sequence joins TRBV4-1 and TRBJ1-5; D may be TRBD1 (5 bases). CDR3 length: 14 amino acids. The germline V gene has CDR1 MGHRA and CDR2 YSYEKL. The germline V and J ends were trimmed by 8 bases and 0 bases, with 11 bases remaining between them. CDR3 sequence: CASGQGTSNQPQHF. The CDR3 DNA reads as TGCGCCAGCGGTCAGGGAACTAGCAATCAGCCCCAGCATTTT.

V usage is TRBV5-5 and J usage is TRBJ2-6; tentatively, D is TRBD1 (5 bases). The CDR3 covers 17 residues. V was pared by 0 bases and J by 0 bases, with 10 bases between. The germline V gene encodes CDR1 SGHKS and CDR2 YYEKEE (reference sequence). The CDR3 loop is CASSLEGSLSGANVLTF. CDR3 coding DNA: TGTGCCAGCAGCTTGGAGGGGTCCCTCTCTGGGGCCAACGTCCTGACTTTC. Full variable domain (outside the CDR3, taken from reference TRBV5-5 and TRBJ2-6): DAGVTQSPTHLIKTRGQQVTLRCSPISGHKSVSWYQQVLGQGPQFIFQYYEKEERGRGNFPDRFSARQFPNYSSELNVNALLLGDSALYLCASSLEGSLSGANVLTFGAGSRLTVL.

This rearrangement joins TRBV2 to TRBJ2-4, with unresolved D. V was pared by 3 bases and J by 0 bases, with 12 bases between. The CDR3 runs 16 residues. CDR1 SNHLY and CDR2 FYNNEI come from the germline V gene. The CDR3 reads CASSESVGLAKNIQYF. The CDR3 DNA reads TGTGCCAGCAGTGAGTCCGTAGGCCTAGCCAAAAACATTCAGTACTTC.

The CDR3 reads CASFSSSYEQYF. DNA of the CDR3: TGTGCCAGCTTCTCGTCCTCCTACGAGCAGTACTTC. The chain uses TRBV27 and TRBJ2-7; D gene uncertain. The CDR3 is made up of 12 amino acids. The germline V and J ends were trimmed by 8 bases and 0 bases, with 8 bases remaining between them. CDR1 and CDR2 from the germline V gene are MNHEY and SMNVEV (reference sequence).

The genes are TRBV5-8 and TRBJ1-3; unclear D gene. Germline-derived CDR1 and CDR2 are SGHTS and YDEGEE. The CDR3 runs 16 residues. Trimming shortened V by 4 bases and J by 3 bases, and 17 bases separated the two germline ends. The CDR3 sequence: CASSPARILRGNTIYF. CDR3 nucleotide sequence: TGTGCCAGCAGCCCGGCAAGGATCCTTCGTGGAAACACCATATATTTT.

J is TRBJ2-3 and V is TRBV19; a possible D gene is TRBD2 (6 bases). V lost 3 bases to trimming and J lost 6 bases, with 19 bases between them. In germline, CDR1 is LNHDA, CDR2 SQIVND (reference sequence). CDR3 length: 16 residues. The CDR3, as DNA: TGTGCCAGTAGTATCGAGACTAGGAGGGGCGTGGATACGCAGTATTTT. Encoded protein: CASSIETRRGVDTQYF.

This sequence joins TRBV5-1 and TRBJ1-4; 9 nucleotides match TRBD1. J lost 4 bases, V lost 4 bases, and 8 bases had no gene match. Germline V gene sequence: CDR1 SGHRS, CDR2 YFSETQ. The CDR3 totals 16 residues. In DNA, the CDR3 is TGCGCCAGCAGCCTGGGACAGGGTTTAGGTAATGAAAAACTGTTTTTT. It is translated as CASSLGQGLGNEKLFF.

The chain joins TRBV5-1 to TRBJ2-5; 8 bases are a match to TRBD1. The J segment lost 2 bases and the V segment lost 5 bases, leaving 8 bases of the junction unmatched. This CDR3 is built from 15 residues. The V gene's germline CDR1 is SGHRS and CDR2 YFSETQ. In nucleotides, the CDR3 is TGCGCCAGCAGTTCCCTTGGGACAGGACAAGAGACCCAGTACTTC. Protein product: CASSSLGTGQETQYF.

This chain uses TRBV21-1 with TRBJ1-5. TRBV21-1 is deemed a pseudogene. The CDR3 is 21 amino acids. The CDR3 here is CASSKLPPPLKSVDSNQPQHF. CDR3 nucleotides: TGTGCCAGCAGCAAACTGCCCCCCCCCTTAAAGTCGGTTGATAGCAATCAGCCCCAGCATTTT.

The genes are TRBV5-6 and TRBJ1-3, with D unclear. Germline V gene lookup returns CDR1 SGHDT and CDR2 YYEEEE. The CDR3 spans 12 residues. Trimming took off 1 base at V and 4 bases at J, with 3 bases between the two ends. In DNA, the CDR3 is TGTGCCAGCAGCTTGACCGGAAACACCATATATTTT. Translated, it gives CASSLTGNTIYF.

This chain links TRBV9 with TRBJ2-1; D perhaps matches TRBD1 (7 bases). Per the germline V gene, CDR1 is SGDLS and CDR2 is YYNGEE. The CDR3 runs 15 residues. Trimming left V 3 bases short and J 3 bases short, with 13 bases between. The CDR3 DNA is TGTGCCAGCAGCGAGGAGGGGGCGGTCTACAATGAGCAGTTCTTC. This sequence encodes CASSEEGAVYNEQFF.